This T cell receptor (beta chain) came from a study of cytomegalovirus exposure and HLA in healthy donors. Sequenced by immunoSEQ multiplex PCR; TCRdb stores in-frame clones only, minus some. The sample yields fewer than 120,000 clones, roughly nine tenths seen once. Material for sequencing was PBMCs. The clonotype was recovered from a woman aged 18 to 35 in good health and CMV-seronegative.

CDR3 in DNA: TGTGCCAGCAGTTCCCCCCGGGGACTTACCTACGAGCAGTACTTC. The encoded protein is CASSSPRGLTYEQYF. V is TRBV28 and J is TRBJ2-7, with a possible D match to TRBD2 (6 bases). The CDR3 extends over 15 amino acids. The germline V and J ends were trimmed by 4 bases and 2 bases, with 15 bases remaining between them. Germline lookup yields CDR1 MDHEN and CDR2 SYDVKM.